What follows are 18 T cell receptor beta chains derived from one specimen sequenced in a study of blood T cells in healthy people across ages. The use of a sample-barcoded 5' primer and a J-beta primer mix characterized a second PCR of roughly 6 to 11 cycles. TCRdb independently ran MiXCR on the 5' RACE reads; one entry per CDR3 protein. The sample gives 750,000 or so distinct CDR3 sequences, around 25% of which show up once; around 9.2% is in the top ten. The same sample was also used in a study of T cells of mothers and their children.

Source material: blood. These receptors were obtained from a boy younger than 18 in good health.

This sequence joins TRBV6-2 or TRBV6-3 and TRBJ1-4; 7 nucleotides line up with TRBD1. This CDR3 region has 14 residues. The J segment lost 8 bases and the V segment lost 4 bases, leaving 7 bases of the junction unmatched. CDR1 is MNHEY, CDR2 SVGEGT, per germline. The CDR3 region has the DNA TGTGCCAGCAGTTCCAGGGGGTACGAAGAAAAACTGTTTTTT. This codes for CASSSRGYEEKLFF.

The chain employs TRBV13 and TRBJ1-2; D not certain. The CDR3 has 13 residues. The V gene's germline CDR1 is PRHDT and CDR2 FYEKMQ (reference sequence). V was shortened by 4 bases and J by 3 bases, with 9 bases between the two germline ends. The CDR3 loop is CASSSSQDYGYTF. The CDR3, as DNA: TGTGCCAGCAGCTCGTCCCAGGACTATGGCTACACCTTC.

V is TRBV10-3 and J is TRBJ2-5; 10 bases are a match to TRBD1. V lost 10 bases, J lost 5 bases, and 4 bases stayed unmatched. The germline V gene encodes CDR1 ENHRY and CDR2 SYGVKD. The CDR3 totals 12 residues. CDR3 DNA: TGTGCCACCGGGACAGGGGAGGAGACCCAGTACTTC. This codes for CATGTGEETQYF.

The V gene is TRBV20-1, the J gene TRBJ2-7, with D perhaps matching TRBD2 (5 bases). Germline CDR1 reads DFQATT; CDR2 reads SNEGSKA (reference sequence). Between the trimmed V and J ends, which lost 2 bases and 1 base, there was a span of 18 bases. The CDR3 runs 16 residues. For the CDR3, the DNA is TGCAGTGCTAGATTCCCGGCGGGCTTCATTTCCTACGAGCAGTACTTC. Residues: CSARFPAGFISYEQYF.

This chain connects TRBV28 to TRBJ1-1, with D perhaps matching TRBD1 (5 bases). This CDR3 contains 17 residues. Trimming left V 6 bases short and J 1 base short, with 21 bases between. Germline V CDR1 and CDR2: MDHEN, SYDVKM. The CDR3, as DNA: TGTGCCAGCAGACTTCTTACTAACGGGGGATCGAACACTGAAGCTTTCTTT. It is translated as CASRLLTNGGSNTEAFF.

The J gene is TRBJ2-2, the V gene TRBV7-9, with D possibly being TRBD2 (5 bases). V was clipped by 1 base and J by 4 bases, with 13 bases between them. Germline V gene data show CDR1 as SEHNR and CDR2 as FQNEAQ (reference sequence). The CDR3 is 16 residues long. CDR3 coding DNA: TGTGCCAGCAGCTTAGTCGGAGGTGGAGTCACCGGGGAGCTGTTTTTT. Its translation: CASSLVGGGVTGELFF.

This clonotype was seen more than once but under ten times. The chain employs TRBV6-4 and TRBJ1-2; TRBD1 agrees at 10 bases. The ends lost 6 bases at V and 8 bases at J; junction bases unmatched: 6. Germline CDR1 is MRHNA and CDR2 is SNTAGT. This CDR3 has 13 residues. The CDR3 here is CASSLGQGLGYTF. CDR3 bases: TGTGCCAGCAGCCTGGGACAGGGGTTGGGCTACACCTTC.

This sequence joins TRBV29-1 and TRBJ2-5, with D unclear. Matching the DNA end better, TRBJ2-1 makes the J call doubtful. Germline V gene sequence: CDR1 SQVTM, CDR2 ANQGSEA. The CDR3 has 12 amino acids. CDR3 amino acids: CSVASEWNEQFF. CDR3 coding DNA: TGCAGCGTTGCCTCGGAATGGAATGAGCAGTTCTTC.

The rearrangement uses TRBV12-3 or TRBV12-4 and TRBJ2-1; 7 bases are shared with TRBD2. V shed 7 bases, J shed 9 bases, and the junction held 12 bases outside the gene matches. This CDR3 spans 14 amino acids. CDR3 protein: CASITSRDYPEQFF. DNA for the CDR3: TGTGCCAGCATCACCAGTCGGGACTACCCTGAGCAGTTCTTC.

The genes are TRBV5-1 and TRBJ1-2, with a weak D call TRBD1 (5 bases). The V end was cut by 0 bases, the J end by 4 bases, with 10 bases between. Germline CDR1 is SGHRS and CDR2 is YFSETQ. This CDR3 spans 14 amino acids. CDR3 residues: CASSLEGPVYGYTF. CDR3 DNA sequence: TGCGCCAGCAGCTTGGAGGGACCAGTCTATGGCTACACCTTC.

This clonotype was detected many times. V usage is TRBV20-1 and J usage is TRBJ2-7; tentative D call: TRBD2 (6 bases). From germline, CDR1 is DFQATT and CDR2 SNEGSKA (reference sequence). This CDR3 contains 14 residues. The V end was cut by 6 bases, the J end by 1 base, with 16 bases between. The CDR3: CSARRDGQSYEQYF. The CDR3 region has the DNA TGCAGTGCCCGGAGGGACGGACAATCCTACGAGCAGTACTTC.

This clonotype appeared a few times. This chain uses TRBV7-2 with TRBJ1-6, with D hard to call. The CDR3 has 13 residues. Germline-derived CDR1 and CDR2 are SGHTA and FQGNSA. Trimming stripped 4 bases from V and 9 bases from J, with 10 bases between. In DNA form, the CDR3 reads TGTGCCAGCAGCTCGCCCGGGATTTCACCCCTCCACTTT. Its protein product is CASSSPGISPLHF. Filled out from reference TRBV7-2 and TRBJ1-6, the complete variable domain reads GAGVSQSPSNKVTEKGKDVELRCDPISGHTALYWYRQSLGQGLEFLIYFQGNSAPDKSGLPSDRFSAERTGGSVSTLTIQRTQQEDSAVYLCASSSPGISPLHFGNGTRLTVT.

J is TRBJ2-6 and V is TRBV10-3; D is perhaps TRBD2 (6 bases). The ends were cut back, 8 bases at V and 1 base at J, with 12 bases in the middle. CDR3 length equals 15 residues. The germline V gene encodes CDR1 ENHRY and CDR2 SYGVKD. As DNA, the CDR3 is TGTGCCATCGGACGGGGGAGGTCTGGGGCCAACGTCCTGACTTTC. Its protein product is CAIGRGRSGANVLTF.

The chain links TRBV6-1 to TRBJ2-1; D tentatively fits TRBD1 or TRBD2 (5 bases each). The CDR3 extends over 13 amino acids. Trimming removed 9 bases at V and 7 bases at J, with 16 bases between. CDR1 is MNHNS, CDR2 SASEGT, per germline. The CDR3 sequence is CARIRDGHNEQFF. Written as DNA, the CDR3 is TGTGCCAGAATTAGGGACGGACATAATGAGCAGTTCTTC.

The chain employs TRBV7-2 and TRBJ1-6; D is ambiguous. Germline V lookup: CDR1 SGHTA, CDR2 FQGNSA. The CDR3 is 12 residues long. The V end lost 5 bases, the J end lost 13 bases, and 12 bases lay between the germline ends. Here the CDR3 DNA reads TGTGCCAGCAGCACCCTTTATACCCCCCTCCACTTT. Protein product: CASSTLYTPLHF.

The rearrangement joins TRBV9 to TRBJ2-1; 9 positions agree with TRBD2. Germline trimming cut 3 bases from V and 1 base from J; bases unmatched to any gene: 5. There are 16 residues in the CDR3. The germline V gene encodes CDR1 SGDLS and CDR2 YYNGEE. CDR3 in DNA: TGTGCCAGCAGCGCTGTAACTAGCGGGTCCTACAATGAGCAGTTCTTC. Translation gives CASSAVTSGSYNEQFF.

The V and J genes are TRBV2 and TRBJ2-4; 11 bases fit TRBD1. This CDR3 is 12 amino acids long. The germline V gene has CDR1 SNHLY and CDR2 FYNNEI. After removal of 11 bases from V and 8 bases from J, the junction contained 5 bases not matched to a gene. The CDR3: CASRTGGDIQYF. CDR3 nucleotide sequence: TGTGCCTCCCGGACAGGGGGCGACATTCAGTACTTC.

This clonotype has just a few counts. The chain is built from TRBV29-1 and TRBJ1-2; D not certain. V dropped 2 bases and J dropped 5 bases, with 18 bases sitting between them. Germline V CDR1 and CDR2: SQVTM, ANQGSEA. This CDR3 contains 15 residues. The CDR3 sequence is CSVEWWCDFMYGYTF. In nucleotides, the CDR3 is TGCAGCGTTGAATGGTGGTGCGACTTCATGTATGGCTACACCTTC. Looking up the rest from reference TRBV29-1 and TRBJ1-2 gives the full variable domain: SAVISQKPSRDICQRGTSLTIQCQVDSQVTMMFWYRQQPGQSLTLIATANQGSEATYESGFVIDKFPISRPNLTFSTLTVSNMSPEDSSIYLCSVEWWCDFMYGYTFGSGTRLTVV.